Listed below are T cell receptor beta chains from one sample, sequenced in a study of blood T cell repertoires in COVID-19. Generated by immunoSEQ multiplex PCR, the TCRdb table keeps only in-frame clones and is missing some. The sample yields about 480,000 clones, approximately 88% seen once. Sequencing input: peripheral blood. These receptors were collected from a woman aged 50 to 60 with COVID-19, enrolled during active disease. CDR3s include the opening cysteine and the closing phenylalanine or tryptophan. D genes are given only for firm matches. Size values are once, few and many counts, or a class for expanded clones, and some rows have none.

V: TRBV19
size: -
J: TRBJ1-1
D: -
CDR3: CASSLSGAENTEAFF
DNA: TGTGCCAGTAGCCTTTCAGGGGCAGAGAACACTGAAGCTTTCTTT

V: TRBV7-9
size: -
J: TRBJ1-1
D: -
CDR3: CASSLSTGENTEAFF
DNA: TGTGCCAGCAGCTTAAGTACCGGAGAGAACACTGAAGCTTTCTTT

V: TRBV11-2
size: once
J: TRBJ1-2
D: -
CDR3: CASSLGGGYTF
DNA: TGTGCCAGCAGCTTAGGTGGCGGCTACACCTTC

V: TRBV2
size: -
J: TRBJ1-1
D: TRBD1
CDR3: CASSETRAGQGATEAFF
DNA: TGTGCCAGCAGTGAAACACGGGCGGGACAGGGAGCCACTGAAGCTTTCTTT

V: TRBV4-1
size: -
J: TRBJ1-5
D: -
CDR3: CASSQRAMSRPQHF
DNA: TGCGCCAGCAGCCAAAGAGCGATGTCGAGGCCCCAGCATTTT

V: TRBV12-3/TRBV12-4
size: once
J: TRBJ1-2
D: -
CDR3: CASSGTPHYGYTF
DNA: TGTGCCAGCAGTGGGACACCCCACTATGGCTACACCTTC

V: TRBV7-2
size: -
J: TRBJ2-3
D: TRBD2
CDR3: CASSSWEGRPDTQYF
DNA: TGTGCCAGCAGCTCCTGGGAGGGTAGGCCAGATACGCAGTATTTT

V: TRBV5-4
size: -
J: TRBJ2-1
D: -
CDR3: CASSYDLGPYNEQFF
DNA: TGTGCCAGCAGCTACGACCTAGGCCCCTACAATGAGCAGTTCTTC

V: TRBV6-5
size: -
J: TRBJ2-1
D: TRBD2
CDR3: CASSRTSYPYNEQFF
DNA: TGTGCCAGCAGTAGGACTAGCTACCCGTACAATGAGCAGTTCTTC

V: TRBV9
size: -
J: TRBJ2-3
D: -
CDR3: CASSVATSGPDTQYF
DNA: TGTGCCAGCAGCGTAGCGACTAGTGGTCCAGATACGCAGTATTTT

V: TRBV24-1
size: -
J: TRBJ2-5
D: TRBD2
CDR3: CATGDAAGGGLETQYF
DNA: TGTGCCACCGGCGACGCAGCGGGGGGAGGTCTAGAGACCCAGTACTTC

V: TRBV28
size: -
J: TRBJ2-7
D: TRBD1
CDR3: CASSRRDRGTYEQYF
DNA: TGTGCCAGCAGTCGCCGGGACAGGGGAACCTACGAGCAGTACTTC

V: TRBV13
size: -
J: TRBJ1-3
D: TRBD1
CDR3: CASSSETGTGGGNTIYF
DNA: TGTGCCAGCAGCTCAGAAACCGGGACAGGGGGTGGAAACACCATATATTTT

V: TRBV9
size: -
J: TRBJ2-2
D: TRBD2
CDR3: CASTGGYTGELFF
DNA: TGTGCCAGCACGGGGGGATACACCGGGGAGCTGTTTTTT

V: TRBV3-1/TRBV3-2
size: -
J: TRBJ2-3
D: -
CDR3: CASSQYTRGDTQYF
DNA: TGTGCCAGCAGCCAATACACTAGGGGGGATACGCAGTATTTT

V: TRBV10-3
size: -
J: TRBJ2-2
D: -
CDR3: CAISEAGRPGELFF
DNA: TGTGCCATCAGTGAGGCAGGGAGGCCCGGGGAGCTGTTTTTT